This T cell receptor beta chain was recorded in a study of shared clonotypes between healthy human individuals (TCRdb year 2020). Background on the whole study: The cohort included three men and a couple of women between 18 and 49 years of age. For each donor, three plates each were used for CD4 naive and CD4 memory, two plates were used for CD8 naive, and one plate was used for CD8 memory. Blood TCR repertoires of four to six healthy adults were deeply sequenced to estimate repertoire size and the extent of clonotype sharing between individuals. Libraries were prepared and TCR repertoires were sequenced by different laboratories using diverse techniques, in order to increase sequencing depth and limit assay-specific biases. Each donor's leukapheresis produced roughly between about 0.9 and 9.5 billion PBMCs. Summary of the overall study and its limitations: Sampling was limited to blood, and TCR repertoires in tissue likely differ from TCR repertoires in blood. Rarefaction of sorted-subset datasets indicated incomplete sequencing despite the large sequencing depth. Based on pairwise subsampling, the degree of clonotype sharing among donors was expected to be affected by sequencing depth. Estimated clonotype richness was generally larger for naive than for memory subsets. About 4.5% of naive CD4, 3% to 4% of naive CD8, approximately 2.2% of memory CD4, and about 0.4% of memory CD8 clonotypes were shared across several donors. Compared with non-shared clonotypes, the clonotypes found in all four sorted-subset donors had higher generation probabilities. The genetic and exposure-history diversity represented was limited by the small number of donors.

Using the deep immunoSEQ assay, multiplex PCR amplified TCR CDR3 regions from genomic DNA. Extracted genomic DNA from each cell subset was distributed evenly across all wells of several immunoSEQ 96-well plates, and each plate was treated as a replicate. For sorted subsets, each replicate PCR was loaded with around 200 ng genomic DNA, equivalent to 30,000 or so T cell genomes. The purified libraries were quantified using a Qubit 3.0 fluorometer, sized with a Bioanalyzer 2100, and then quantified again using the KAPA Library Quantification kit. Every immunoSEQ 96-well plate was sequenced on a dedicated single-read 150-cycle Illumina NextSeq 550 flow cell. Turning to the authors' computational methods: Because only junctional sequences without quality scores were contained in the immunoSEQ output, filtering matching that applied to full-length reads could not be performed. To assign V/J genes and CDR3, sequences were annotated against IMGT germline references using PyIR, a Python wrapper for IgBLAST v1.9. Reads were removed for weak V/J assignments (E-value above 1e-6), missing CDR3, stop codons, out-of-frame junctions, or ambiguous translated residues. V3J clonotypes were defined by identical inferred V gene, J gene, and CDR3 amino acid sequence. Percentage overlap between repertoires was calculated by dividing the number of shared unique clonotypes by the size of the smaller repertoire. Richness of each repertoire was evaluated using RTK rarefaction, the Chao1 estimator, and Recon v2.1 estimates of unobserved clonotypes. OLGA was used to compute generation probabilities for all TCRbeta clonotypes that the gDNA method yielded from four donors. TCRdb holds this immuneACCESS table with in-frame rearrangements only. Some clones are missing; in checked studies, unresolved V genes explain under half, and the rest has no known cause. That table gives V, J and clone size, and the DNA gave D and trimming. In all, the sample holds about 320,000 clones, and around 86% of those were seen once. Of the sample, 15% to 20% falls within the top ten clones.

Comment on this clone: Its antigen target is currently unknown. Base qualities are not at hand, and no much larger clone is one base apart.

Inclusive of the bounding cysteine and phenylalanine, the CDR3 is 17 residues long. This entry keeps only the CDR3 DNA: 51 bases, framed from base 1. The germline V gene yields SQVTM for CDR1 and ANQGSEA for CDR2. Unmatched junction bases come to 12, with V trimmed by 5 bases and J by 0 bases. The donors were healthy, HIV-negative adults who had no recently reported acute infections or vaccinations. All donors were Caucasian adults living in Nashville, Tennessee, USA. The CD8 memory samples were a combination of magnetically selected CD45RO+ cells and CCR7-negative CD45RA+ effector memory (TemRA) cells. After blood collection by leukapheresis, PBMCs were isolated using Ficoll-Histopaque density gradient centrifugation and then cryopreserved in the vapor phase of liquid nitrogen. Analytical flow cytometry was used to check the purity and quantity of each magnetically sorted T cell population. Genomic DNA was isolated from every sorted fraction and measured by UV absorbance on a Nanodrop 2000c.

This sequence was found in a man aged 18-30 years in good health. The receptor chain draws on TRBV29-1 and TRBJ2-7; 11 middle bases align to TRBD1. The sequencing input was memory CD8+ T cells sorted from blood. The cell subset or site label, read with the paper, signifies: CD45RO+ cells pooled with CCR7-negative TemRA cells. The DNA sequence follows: TGCAGCGTTCTCATTGGACAGGGGGCCACCTCCTCCTACGAGCAGTACTTC. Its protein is CSVLIGQGATSSYEQYF.